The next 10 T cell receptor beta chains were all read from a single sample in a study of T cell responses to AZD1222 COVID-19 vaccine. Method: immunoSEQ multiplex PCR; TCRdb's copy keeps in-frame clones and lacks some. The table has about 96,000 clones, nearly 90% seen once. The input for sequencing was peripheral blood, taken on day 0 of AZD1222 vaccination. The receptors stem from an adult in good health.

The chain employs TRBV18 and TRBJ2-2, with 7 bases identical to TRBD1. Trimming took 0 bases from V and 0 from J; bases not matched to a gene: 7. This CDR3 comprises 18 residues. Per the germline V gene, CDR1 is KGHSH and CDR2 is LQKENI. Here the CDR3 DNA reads TGTGCCAGCTCACCACCGGGAAACAGGGGCTCGAACACCGGGGAGCTGTTTTTT. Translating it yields CASSPPGNRGSNTGELFF. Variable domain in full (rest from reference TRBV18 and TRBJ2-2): NAGVMQNPRHLVRRRGQEARLRCSPMKGHSHVYWYRQLPEEGLKFMVYLQKENIIDESGMPKERFSAEFPKEGPSILRIQQVVRGDSAAYFCASSPPGNRGSNTGELFFGEGSRLTVL.

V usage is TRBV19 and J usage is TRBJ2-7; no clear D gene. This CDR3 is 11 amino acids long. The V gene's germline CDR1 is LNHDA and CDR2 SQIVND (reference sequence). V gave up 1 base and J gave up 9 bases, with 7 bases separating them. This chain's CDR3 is CASSIGGRQYF. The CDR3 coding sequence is TGTGCCAGTAGTATAGGGGGAAGGCAGTACTTC. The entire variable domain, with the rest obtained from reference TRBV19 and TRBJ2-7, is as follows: DGGITQSPKYLFRKEGQNVTLSCEQNLNHDAMYWYRQDPGQGLRLIYYSQIVNDFQKGDIAEGYSVSREKKESFPLTVTSAQKNPTAFYLCASSIGGRQYFGPGTRLTVT.

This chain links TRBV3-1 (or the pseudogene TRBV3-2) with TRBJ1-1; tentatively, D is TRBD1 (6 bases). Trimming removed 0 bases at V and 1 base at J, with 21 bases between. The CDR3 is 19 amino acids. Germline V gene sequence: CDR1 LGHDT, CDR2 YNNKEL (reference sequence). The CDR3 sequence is CASSQDINRDLSWNTEAFF. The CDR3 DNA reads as TGTGCCAGCAGCCAAGATATCAACAGGGATCTTTCATGGAACACTGAAGCTTTCTTT.

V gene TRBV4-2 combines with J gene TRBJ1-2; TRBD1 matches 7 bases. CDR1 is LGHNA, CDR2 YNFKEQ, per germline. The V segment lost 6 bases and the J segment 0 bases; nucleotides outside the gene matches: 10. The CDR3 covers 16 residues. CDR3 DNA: TGTGCCAGCAGGGAGCCAGGACAGGAAGCTAACTATGGCTACACCTTC. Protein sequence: CASREPGQEANYGYTF.

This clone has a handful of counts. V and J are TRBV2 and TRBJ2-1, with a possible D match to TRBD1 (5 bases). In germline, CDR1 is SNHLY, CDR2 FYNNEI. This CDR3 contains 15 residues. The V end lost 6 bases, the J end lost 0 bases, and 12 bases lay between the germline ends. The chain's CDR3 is CASRKTDSSYNEQFF. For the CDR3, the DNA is TGTGCCAGCAGGAAGACAGATAGCTCCTACAATGAGCAGTTCTTC.

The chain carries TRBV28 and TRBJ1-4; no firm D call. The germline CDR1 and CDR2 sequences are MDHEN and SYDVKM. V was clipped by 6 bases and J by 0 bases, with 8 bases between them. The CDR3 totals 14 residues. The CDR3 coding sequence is TGTGCCAGCAGCTATGGGGCAACTAATGAAAAACTGTTTTTT. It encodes CASSYGATNEKLFF. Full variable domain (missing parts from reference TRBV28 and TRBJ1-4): DVKVTQSSRYLVKRTGEKVFLECVQDMDHENMFWYRQDPGLGLRLIYFSYDVKMKEKGDIPEGYSVSREKKERFSLILESASTNQTSMYLCASSYGATNEKLFFGSGTQLSVL.

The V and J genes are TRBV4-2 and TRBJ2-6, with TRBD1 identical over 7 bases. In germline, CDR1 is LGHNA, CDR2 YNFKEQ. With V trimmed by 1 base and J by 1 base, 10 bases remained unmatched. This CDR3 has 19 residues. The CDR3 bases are TGTGCCAGCAGCCAAGCACAGGGGCCAGCCGGGTCTGGGGCCAACGTCCTGACTTTC. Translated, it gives CASSQAQGPAGSGANVLTF.

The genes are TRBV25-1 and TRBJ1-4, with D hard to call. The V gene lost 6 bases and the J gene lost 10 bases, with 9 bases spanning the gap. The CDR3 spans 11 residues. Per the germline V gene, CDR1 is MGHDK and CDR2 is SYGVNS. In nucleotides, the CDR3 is TGTGCCAGCAGGAGGGAGGGAAAACTGTTTTTT. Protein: CASRREGKLFF.

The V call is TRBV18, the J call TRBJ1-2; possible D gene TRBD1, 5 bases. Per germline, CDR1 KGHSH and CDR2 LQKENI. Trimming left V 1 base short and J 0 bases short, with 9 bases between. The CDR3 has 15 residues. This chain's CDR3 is CASSPQGPTNYGYTF. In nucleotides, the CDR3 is TGTGCCAGCTCACCACAGGGGCCTACTAACTATGGCTACACCTTC.

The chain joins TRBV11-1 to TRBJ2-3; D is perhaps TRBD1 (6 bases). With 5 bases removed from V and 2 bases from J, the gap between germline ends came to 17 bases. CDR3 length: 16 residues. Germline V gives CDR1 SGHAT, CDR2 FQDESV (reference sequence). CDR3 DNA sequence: TGTGCCAGCAGCCCACTGGGGGCCTACTTCACAGATACGCAGTATTTT. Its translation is CASSPLGAYFTDTQYF.